The subject of this entry is one T cell receptor beta chain. These data belong to a study of technical replicates of blood from a handful of donors. Assay used: immunoSEQ multiplex PCR; TCRdb lists only in-frame clones, some missing. Of 99,000 or so clones listed, 95% are singletons. Sequencing was done on a sample of T cells isolated from PBMCs. The TCR comes from a human donor in good health.

The CDR3, as DNA: TGTGCCAGCAGCTTAGCGGGCAGGGAGGCAGATACGCAGTATTTT. Its protein product is CASSLAGREADTQYF. The V gene is TRBV7-8, the J gene TRBJ2-3; possibly TRBD2 for D (6 bases). With 0 bases removed from V and 4 bases from J, the gap between germline ends came to 11 bases. The length of the CDR3 is 15 residues. Germline CDR1 reads SGHVS; CDR2 reads FQNEAQ.